This T cell receptor (beta chain) was recorded in a study of T cell changes during pregnancy in multiple sclerosis. Sequenced by immunoSEQ multiplex PCR; TCRdb stores in-frame clones only, minus some. The table records over 85,000 clones, under 95% of them present only once. The CDR3 spans 14 residues. V was clipped by 0 bases and J by 5 bases, with 11 bases between them. Germline-derived CDR1 and CDR2 are SGHDT and YYEEEE. J is TRBJ2-5 and V is TRBV5-6; D call uncertain. The clonotype was recovered from a female donor in good health, enrolled as a control in a pregnancy study. The sample consisted of peripheral blood, taken in the first trimester of pregnancy. The DNA for the CDR3 is TGTGCCAGCAGCTTGGATATTCAAGCTGAGACCCAGTACTTC. It encodes CASSLDIQAETQYF.